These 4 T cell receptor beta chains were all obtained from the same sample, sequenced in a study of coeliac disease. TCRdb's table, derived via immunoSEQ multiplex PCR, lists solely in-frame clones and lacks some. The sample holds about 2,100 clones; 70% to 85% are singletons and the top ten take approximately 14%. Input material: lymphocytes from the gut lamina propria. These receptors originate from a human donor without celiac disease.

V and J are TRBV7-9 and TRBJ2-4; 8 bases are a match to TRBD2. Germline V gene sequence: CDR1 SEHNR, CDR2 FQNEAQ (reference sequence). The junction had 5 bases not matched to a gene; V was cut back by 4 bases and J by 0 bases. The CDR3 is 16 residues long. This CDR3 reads CASSSTSGIAKNIQYF. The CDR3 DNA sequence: TGTGCCAGCAGCTCAACTAGCGGAATAGCCAAAAACATTCAGTACTTC.

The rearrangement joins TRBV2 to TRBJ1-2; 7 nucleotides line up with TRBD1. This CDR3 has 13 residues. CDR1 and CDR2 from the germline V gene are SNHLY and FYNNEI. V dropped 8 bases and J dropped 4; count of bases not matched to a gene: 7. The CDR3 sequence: CASAPGQTYGYTF. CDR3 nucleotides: TGTGCCAGCGCTCCGGGACAGACCTATGGCTACACCTTC.

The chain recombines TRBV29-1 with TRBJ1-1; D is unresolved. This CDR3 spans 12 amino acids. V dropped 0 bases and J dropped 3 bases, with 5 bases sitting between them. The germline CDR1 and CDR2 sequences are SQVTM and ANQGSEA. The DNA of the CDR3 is TGCAGCGTTGAAGACCATCACACTGAAGCTTTCTTT. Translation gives CSVEDHHTEAFF.

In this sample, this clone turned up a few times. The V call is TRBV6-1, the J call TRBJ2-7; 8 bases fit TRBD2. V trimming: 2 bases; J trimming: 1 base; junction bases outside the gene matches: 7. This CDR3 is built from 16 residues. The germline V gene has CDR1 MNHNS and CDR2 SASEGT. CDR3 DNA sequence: TGTGCCAGCAGTGAACCTAAGCGGGAGTGGTCCTACGAGCAGTACTTC. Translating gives CASSEPKREWSYEQYF.